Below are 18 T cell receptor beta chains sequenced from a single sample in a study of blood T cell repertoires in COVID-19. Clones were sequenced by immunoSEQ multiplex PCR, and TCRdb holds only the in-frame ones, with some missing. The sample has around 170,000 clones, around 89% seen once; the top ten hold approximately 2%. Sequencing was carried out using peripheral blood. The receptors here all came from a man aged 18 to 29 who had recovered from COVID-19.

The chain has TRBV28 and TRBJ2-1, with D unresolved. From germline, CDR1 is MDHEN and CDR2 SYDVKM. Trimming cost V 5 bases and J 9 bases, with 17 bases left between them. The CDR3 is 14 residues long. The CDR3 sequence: CASSPRGPHSEQFF. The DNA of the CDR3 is TGTGCCAGCAGTCCGCGAGGCCCTCATAGTGAGCAGTTCTTC.

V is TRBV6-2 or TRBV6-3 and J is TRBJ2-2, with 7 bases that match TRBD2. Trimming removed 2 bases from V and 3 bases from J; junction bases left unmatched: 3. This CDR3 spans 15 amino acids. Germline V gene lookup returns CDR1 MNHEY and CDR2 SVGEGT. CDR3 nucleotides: TGTGCCAGCAGTTACGCGGGAGCGGACACCGGGGAGCTGTTTTTT. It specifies CASSYAGADTGELFF.

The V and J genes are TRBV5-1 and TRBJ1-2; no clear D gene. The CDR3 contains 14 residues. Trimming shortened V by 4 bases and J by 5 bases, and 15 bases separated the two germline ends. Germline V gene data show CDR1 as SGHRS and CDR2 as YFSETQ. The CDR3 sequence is CASSPEGQIYGYTF. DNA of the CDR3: TGCGCCAGCAGCCCTGAGGGTCAGATTTATGGCTACACCTTC.

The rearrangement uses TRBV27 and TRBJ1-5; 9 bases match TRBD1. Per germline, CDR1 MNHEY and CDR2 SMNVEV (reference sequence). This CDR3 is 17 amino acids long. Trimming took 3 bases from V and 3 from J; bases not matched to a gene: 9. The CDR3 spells CASSFIRQGGLNQPQHF. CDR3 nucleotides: TGTGCCAGCAGTTTCATAAGACAGGGGGGCCTCAATCAGCCCCAGCATTTT.

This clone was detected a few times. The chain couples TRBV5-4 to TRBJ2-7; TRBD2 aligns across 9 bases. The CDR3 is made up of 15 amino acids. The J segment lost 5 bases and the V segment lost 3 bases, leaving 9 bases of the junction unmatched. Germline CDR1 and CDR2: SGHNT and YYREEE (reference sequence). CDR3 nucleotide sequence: TGTGCCAGCAGCTCGCGGGGCGGGAGGGCCGACGAGCAGTACTTC. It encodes CASSSRGGRADEQYF.

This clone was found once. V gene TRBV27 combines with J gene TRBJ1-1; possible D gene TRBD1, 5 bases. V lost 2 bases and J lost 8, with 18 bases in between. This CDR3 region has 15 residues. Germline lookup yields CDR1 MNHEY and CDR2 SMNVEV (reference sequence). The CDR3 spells CASSLTWGGGKEAFF. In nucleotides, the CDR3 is TGTGCCAGCAGTTTAACCTGGGGGGGAGGAAAAGAAGCTTTCTTT.

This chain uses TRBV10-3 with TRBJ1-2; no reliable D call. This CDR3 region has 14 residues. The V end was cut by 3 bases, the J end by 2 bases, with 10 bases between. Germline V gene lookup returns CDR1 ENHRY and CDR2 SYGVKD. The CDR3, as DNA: TGTGCCATCAGTGATCTAGCGGGAAACTATGGCTACACCTTC. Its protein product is CAISDLAGNYGYTF.

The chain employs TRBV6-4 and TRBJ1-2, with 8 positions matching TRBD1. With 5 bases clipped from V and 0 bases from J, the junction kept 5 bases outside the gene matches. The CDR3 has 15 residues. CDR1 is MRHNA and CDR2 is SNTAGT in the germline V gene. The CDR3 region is CASSSGTGTNYGYTF. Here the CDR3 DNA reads TGTGCCAGCAGTTCTGGGACAGGAACTAACTATGGCTACACCTTC.

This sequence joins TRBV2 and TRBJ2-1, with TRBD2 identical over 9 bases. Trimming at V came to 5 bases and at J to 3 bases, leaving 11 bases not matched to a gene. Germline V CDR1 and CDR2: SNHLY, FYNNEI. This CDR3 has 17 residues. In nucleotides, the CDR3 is TGTGCCAGCAGTTCGCCCCCCGGGACTAGCAGCTACAATGAGCAGTTCTTC. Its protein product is CASSSPPGTSSYNEQFF.

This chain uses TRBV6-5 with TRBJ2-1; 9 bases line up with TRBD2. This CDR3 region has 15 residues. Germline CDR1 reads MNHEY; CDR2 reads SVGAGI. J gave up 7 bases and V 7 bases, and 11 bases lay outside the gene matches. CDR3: CASMGREGTDNEQFF. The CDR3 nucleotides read TGTGCCAGCATGGGGCGGGAGGGAACGGATAATGAGCAGTTCTTC.

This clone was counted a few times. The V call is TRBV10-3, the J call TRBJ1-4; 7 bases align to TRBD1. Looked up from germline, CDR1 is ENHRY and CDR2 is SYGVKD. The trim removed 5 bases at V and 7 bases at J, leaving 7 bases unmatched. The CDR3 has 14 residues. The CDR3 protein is CAISFDRVSEKLFF. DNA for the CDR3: TGTGCCATCAGTTTCGACAGGGTTAGTGAAAAACTGTTTTTT.

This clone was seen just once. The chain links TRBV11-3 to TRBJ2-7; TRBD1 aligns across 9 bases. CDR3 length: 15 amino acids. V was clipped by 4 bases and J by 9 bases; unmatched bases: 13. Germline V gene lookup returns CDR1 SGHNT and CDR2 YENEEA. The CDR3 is CASSSPQGALWVQYF. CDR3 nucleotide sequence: TGTGCCAGCAGCTCCCCACAGGGGGCCCTCTGGGTGCAGTACTTC.

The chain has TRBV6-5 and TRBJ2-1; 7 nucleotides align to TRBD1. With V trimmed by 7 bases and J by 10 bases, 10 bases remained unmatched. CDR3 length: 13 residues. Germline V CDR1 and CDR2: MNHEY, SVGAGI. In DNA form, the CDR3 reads TGTGCCAGCAATTTCCCGTCGACAGGGGAGCAGTTCTTC. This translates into CASNFPSTGEQFF.

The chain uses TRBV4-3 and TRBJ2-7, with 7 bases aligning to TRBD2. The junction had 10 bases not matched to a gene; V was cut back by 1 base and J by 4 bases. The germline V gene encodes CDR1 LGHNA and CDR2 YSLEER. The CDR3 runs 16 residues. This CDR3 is CASSQGRASGAYEQYF. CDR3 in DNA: TGCGCCAGCAGCCAAGGGCGGGCTAGCGGAGCTTACGAGCAGTACTTC.

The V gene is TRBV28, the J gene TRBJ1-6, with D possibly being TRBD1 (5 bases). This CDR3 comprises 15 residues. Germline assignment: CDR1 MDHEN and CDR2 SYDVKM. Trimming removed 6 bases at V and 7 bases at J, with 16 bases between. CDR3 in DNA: TGTGCCAGCAGCCCCGCGGGGCTAACCAATTCACCCCTCCACTTT. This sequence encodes CASSPAGLTNSPLHF.

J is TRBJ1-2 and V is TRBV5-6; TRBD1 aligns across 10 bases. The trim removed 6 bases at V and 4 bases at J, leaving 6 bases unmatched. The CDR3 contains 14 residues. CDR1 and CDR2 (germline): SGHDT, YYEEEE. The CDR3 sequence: CASKGTGDSYGYTF. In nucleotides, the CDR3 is TGTGCCAGCAAAGGGACAGGGGACTCCTATGGCTACACCTTC. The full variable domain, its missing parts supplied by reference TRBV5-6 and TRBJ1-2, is DAGVTQSPTHLIKTRGQQVTLRCSPKSGHDTVSWYQQALGQGPQFIFQYYEEEERQRGNFPDRFSGHQFPNYSSELNVNALLLGDSALYLCASKGTGDSYGYTFGSGTRLTVV.

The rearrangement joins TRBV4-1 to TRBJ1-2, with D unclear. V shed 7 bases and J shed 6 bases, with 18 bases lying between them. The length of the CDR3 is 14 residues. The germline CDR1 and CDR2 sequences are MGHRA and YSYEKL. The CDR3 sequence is CASKKTGSRHGYTF. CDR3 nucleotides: TGCGCCAGCAAGAAGACGGGGTCCCGCCATGGCTACACCTTC.

The CDR3 region has the DNA TGTGCCAGCAGCCAAGTTTCGGTCCAGGGGAGCTATGGCTACACCTTC. Translated, it gives CASSQVSVQGSYGYTF. The rearrangement uses TRBV3-1 (or the pseudogene TRBV3-2) and TRBJ1-2; tentative D call: TRBD1 (6 bases). The CDR3 sequence is 16 residues long. The ends were cut back, 1 base at V and 4 bases at J, with 16 bases in the middle. Per the germline V gene, CDR1 is LGHDT and CDR2 is YNNKEL (reference sequence).